The count of the clone carrying this T cell receptor beta chain is one. The time point denotes: pre-treatment baseline. One draw preceded checkpoint blockade; another followed its first cycle at week 3. These data originate in a study of blood T cell dynamics during melanoma immunotherapy. Study-wide background: First-line therapy was either pembrolizumab or nivolumab with ipilimumab for metastatic melanoma.

Repertoires were generated with immunoSEQ multiplex PCR, while TCRdb's copy carries only in-frame clones and drops some. Altogether about 14,000 clones are present, just over 85% being singletons, with the ten largest covering approximately 6%. Sequenced here: blood, sampled from a patient treated with checkpoint blockade. The clonotype originates from a human donor with melanoma.

The DNA for the CDR3 is TGTGCCAGCAGCCCTCGACTAGCGGGGGGTCCCTACAATGAGCAGTTCTTC. Amino acid sequence: CASSPRLAGGPYNEQFF. This rearrangement joins TRBV11-2 to TRBJ2-1; 13 nucleotides line up with TRBD2. Germline CDR1 reads SGHAT; CDR2 reads FQNNGV. V shed 5 bases, J shed 2 bases, and the junction held 6 bases outside the gene matches. The CDR3 loop spans 17 amino acids.